The 5 T cell receptor beta chains presented below share a single source sample, sequenced in a study of blood T cell repertoires in COVID-19. Assay: immunoSEQ multiplex PCR; the TCRdb copy retains only in-frame clones and omits some. Of roughly 350,000 clones in the sample, about 85% are singletons; the top ten hold roughly 3.6%. Material: peripheral blood. Source of these receptors: a woman between 18 and 29 years old with acute or convalescent COVID-19.

The chain's CDR3 is CASSYQGGRNTIYF. The CDR3 region has the DNA TGTGCCAGCAGTTACCAGGGGGGAAGAAACACCATATATTTT. This chain uses TRBV6-6 with TRBJ1-3, with 7 bases that match TRBD1. This CDR3 contains 14 residues. Trimming at V came to 2 bases and at J to 5 bases, leaving 3 bases not matched to a gene. Germline assignment: CDR1 MNHNY and CDR2 SVGAGI (reference sequence).

The rearrangement uses TRBV2 and TRBJ1-2; 8 nucleotides agree with TRBD1. The CDR3 covers 13 residues. V shed 1 base, J shed 8 bases, and the junction held 3 bases outside the gene matches. The germline CDR1 and CDR2 sequences are SNHLY and FYNNEI. The CDR3 loop reads CASSEGDRTGYTF. CDR3 bases: TGTGCCAGCAGTGAAGGGGACAGGACCGGCTACACCTTC.

The CDR3 spells CASSLVGGGYNEQFF. CDR3 sequence (DNA): TGCGCCAGCAGCTTGGTTGGCGGGGGATACAATGAGCAGTTCTTC. The J gene is TRBJ2-1, the V gene TRBV5-1; the match to TRBD2 covers 7 bases. V shed 0 bases and J 4 bases; nucleotides not matched to a gene: 4. There are 15 residues in the CDR3. Germline V gene sequence: CDR1 SGHRS, CDR2 YFSETQ.

The chain combines TRBV19 with TRBJ2-2; D is possibly TRBD2 (5 bases). V lost 4 bases and J lost 1, with 10 bases in between. The germline V gene encodes CDR1 LNHDA and CDR2 SQIVND (reference sequence). The CDR3 is made up of 15 amino acids. CDR3 protein: CASSTDGGNTGELFF. For the CDR3, the DNA is TGTGCCAGTAGTACCGACGGAGGGAACACCGGGGAGCTGTTTTTT.

The J gene is TRBJ1-1, the V gene TRBV27, with 7 bases matching TRBD1. The CDR3 spans 17 residues. Germline V gene lookup returns CDR1 MNHEY and CDR2 SMNVEV (reference sequence). V shed 3 bases and J 3 bases; nucleotides not matched to a gene: 13. The CDR3: CASSFLRGRLGDTEAFF. In nucleotides, the CDR3 is TGTGCCAGCAGTTTCTTAAGGGGGCGGCTGGGGGACACTGAAGCTTTCTTT.